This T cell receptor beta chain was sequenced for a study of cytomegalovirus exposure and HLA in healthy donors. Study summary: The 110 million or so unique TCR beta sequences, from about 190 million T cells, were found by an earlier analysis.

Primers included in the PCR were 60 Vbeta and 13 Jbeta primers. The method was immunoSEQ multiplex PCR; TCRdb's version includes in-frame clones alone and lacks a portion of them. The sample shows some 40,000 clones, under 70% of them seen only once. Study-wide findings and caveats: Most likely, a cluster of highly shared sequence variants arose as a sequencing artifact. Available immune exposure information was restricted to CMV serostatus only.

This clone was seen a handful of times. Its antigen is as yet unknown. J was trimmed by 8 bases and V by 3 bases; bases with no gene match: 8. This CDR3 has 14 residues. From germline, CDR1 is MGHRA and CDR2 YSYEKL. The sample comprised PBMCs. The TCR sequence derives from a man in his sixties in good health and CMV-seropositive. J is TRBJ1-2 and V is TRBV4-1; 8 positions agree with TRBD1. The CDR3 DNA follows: TGCGCCAGCAGCCAGGCCCGGACAGGGCAAGGCTACACCTTC. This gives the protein CASSQARTGQGYTF.